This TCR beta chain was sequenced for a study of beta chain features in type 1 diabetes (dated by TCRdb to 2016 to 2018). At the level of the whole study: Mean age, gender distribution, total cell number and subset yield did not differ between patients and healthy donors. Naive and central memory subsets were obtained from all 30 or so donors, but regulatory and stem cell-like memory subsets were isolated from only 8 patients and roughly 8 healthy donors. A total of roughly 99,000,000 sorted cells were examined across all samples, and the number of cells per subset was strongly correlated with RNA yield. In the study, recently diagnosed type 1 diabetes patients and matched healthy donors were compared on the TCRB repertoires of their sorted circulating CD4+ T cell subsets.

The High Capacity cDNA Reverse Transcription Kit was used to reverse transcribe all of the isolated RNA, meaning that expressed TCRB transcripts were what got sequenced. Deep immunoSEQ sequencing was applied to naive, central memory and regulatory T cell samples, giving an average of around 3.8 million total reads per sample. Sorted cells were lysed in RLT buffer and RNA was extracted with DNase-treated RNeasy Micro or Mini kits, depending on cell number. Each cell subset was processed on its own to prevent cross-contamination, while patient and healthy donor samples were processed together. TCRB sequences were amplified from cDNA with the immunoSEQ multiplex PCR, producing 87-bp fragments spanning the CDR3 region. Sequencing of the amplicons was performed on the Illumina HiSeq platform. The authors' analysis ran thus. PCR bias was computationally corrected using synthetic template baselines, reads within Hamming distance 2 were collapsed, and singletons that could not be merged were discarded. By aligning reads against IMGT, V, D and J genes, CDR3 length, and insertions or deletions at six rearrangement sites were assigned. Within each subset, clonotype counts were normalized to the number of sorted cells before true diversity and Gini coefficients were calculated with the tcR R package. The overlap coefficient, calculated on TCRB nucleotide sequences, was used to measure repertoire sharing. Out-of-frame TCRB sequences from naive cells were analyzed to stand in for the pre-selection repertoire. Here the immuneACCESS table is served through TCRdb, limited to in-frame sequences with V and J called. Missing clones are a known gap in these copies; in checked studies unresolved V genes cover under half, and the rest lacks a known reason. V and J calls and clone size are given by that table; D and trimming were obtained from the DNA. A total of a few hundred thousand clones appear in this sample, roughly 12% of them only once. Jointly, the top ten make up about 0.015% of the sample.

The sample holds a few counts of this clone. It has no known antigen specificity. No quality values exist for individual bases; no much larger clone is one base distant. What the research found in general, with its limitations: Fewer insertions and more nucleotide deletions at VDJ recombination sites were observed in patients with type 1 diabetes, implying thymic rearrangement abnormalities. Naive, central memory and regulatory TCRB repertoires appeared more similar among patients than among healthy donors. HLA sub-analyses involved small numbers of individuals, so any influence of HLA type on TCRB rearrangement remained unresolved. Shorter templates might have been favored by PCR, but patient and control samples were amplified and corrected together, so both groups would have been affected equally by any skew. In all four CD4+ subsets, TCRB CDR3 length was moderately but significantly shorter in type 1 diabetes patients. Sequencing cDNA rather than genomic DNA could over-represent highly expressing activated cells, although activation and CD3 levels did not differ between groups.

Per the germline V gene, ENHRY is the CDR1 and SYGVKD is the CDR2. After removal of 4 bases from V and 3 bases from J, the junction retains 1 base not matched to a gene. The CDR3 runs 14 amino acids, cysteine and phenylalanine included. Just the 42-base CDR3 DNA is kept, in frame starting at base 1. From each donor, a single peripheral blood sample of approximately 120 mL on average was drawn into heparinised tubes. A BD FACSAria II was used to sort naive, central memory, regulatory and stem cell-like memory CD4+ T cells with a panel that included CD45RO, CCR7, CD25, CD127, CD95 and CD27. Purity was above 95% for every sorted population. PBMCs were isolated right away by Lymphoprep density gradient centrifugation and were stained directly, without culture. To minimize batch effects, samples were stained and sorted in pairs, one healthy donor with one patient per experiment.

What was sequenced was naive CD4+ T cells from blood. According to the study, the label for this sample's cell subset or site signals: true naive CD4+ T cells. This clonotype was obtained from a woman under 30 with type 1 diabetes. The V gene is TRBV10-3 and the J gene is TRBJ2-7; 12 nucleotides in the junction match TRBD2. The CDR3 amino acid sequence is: CAISGTSGVYEQYF. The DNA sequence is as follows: TGTGCCATCAGTGGGACTAGCGGGGTCTACGAGCAGTACTTC.